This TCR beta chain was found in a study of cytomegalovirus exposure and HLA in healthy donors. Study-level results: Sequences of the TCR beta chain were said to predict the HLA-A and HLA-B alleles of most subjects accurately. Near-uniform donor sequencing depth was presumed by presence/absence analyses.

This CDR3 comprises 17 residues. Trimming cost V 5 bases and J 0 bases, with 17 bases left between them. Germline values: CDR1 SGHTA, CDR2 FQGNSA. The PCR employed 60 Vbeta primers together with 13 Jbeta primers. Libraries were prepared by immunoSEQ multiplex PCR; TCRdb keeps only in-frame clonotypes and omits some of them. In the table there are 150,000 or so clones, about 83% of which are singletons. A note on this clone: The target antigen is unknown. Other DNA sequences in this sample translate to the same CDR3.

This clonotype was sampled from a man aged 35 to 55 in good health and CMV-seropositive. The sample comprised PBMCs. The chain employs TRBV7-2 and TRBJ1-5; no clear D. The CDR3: CASSLGYRTYSNQPQHF. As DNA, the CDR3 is TGTGCCAGCAGCCTAGGGTACAGAACATATAGCAATCAGCCCCAGCATTTT.